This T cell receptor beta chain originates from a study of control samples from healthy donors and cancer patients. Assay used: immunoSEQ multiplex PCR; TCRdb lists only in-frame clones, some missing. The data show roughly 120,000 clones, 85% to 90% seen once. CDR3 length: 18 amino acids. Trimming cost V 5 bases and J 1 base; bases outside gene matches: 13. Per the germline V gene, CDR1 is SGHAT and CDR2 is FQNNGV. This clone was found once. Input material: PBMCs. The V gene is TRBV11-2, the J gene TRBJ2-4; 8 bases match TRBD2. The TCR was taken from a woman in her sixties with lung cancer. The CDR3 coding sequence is TGTGCCAGCAGCCCCCTCCCGACTAGCGAGGTTGCCAAAAACATTCAGTACTTC. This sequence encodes CASSPLPTSEVAKNIQYF.